The rows below give T cell receptor beta chains drawn from one sample of a study of neoadjuvant nivolumab and ipilimumab in lung cancer. The data were produced by immunoSEQ multiplex PCR, yet TCRdb's version contains in-frame clones alone and is incomplete. The sample includes about 13,000 clones, approximately 94% seen only once; the top ten take about 2.5%. Sequencing was performed on peripheral blood, taken after neoadjuvant nivolumab, alone or with ipilimumab, at or shortly before surgery. These receptors were collected from an adult with non-small cell lung cancer. Each CDR3 is given with its conserved first and last residue. D genes are given only for firm matches. Clone size is not always given. Where it is, it says once, few, many or a class for expanded clones.

clone size	V gene	J gene	D gene	CDR3 DNA	CDR3 protein
.	TRBV7-8	TRBJ2-4	.	TGTGCCAGCAGCCCGCTTGTCCCGGGAGCTGGCGGAGTTTTCATTCAGTACTTC	CASSPLVPGAGGVFIQYF
.	TRBV5-1	TRBJ2-7	.	TGCGCCAGCAGCGGATATCTTGCCGAGCAGTACTTC	CASSGYLAEQYF
few	TRBV29-1	TRBJ2-5	TRBD1	TGCAGCGTGGGGACAGGGGGAGGGGAGACCCAGTACTTC	CSVGTGGGETQYF
.	TRBV7-2	TRBJ2-2	TRBD1	TGTGCCAGCCAGGGCCCTGGACAGGGTTACACCGGGGAGCTGTTTTTT	CASQGPGQGYTGELFF
.	TRBV5-4	TRBJ2-7	.	TGTGCCAGCAGCTTGGGAACAGGGCTCAACGAGCAGTACTTC	CASSLGTGLNEQYF
.	TRBV7-9	TRBJ1-1	.	TGTGCCAGCAGCTTAGTCTCGGGCACTGAAGCTTTCTTT	CASSLVSGTEAFF
.	TRBV27	TRBJ2-6	.	TGTGCCAGCAGTTTATCGAGGGGGGGGGCCAACGTCCTGACTTTC	CASSLSRGGANVLTF
.	TRBV9	TRBJ2-7	TRBD1	TGTGCCAGCAGCGTAGAGGGACAGTCCTTCTCCTACGAGCAGTACTTC	CASSVEGQSFSYEQYF
once	TRBV27	TRBJ1-5	.	TGTGCCAGCAGGGCCGTCCGGGACGGAAATCAGCCCCAGCATTTT	CASRAVRDGNQPQHF
.	TRBV2	TRBJ1-3	.	TGTGCCAGCAGTGAGTCCAGGGGTGGAAACACCATATATTTT	CASSESRGGNTIYF
once	TRBV5-1	TRBJ1-2	.	TGCGCCAGCAGCCTAGACAATGACCCTTACTATGGCTACACCTTC	CASSLDNDPYYGYTF
.	TRBV29-1	TRBJ2-1	TRBD2	TGCAGCGTTGACCACGGGACTAGCGGGAGAGGGGACGAGCAGTTCTTC	CSVDHGTSGRGDEQFF
.	TRBV6-6	TRBJ2-7	TRBD2	TGTGCCAGCAGAAGCGGGAGCGGATCCTACGAGCAGTACTTC	CASRSGSGSYEQYF
.	TRBV5-1	TRBJ2-5	TRBD2	TGCGCCAGCAGCTTAACCCTCAGGACGGGGGGAGGAGAGACCCAGTACTTC	CASSLTLRTGGGETQYF
.	TRBV7-3	TRBJ2-2	.	TGTGCCAGCAGCCCGGCCCTTAGGGGAACCGGGGAGCTGTTTTTT	CASSPALRGTGELFF
.	TRBV27	TRBJ2-2	TRBD2	TGTGCCAGCAGTTTTATCAAGCTAGCGGGAGCGTACACCGGGGAGCTGTTTTTT	CASSFIKLAGAYTGELFF
.	TRBV7-2	TRBJ2-5	TRBD1	TGTGCCAGCAGGCAGGGGGCGCGGGAGACCCAGTACTTC	CASRQGARETQYF
.	TRBV5-1	TRBJ1-1	TRBD1	TGCGCCAGCAGCAAACAGGGGGACACTGAAGCTTTCTTT	CASSKQGDTEAFF
.	TRBV7-9	TRBJ1-5	.	TGTGCCAGCAGCCCAGGGAGCCACAATCAGCCCCAGCATTTT	CASSPGSHNQPQHF
.	TRBV27	TRBJ2-3	TRBD2	TGTGCCAGCAGTTTACTAGCGGCTGGCACAGATACGCAGTATTTT	CASSLLAAGTDTQYF
.	TRBV29-1	TRBJ2-1	.	TGCAGCGTTGAAGATGCCAGGGAAAAGCAGTTCTTC	CSVEDAREKQFF
.	TRBV5-1	TRBJ1-5	.	TGCGCCAGCAGCTTGAGGGGGGATAGCAATCAGCCCCAGCATTTT	CASSLRGDSNQPQHF
.	TRBV27	TRBJ2-7	.	TGTGCCAGCAGTTTATCGATAGGGACCTACGAGCAGTACTTC	CASSLSIGTYEQYF
.	TRBV2	TRBJ1-2	TRBD1	TGTGCCAGCAAGACAGGGAACGTGGCGGGATATGGCTACACCTTC	CASKTGNVAGYGYTF
.	TRBV27	TRBJ1-1	.	TGTGCCAGCATTTCTGACAGCCAGCGAGCTTTCTTT	CASISDSQRAFF
once	TRBV29-1	TRBJ2-3	TRBD1	TGCAGCGTTGAGACAGGGGCCACAGATACGCAGTATTTT	CSVETGATDTQYF
.	TRBV9	TRBJ1-1	TRBD1	TGTGCCAGCAGCGGGGACAGGGGGCCTGGCACTGAAGCTTTCTTT	CASSGDRGPGTEAFF
.	TRBV30	TRBJ2-3	.	TGTGCCTGGAGTGTAGCCAGCACAGATACGCAGTATTTT	CAWSVASTDTQYF
.	TRBV10-3	TRBJ2-7	TRBD1	TGTGCCATCAGTGAGTCGACAGGGGTGCCCTACGAGCAGTACTTC	CAISESTGVPYEQYF
.	TRBV6-5	TRBJ2-7	.	TGTGCCAGCAGTTACTCGAATACGCAAACCTACGAGCAGTACTTC	CASSYSNTQTYEQYF
.	TRBV7-9	TRBJ1-4	.	TGTGCCAGCAGCCCCCGGGACGGCCTGGACGAAAAACTGTTTTTT	CASSPRDGLDEKLFF
.	TRBV7-2	TRBJ2-1	TRBD2	TGTGCCAGCAGCACACTAAGGCGGGGGAATGAGCAGTTCTTC	CASSTLRRGNEQFF
.	TRBV2	TRBJ2-5	TRBD1	TGTGCCAGCAGGGGACAGGGTCGGGAGACCCAGTACTTC	CASRGQGRETQYF